The 7 T cell receptor beta chains presented below share a single source sample, sequenced in a study of blood T cells in healthy people across ages (dated by TCRdb to 2014 to 2015). The method behind the library was 5' RACE. The instrument was an Illumina HiSeq 2500. A second PCR of roughly 6 to 12 cycles was run with a J-beta primer mix and a sample-barcoded 5' primer. The public reads were run again by TCRdb, first through fastp at Q25 and then through MiXCR, and only productive beta chains were kept. CDR3 protein sequences are deduplicated, and each keeps its most common genes and DNA. The sample table holds fewer than 700,000 distinct CDR3 sequences, of which less than 45% were seen once. The ten largest clones take up approximately 29% of the sample. Source material: blood. The receptors were gathered from a man older than 75 in good health.

V usage is TRBV29-1 and J usage is TRBJ2-7; tentative D call: TRBD2 (6 bases). Looked up from germline, CDR1 is SQVTM and CDR2 is ANQGSEA. Trimming left V 5 bases short and J 0 bases short, with 11 bases between. This CDR3 contains 13 residues. CDR3 amino acids: CSVKPGLSYEQYF. CDR3 nucleotides: TGCAGCGTTAAGCCGGGACTCTCCTACGAGCAGTACTTC.

This clonotype occurred many times. The DNA for the CDR3 is TGTGCCAGCAGTCCTAATGGGGGGTATCAAGAGACCCAGTACTTC. It encodes CASSPNGGYQETQYF. This rearrangement joins TRBV12-3 or TRBV12-4 to TRBJ2-5; TRBD2 might be the D (6 bases). This CDR3 has 15 residues. Deletions cut 5 bases from V and 2 bases from J, with 15 bases between.

V and J are TRBV29-1 and TRBJ1-1; D unresolved. V was pared by 7 bases and J by 11 bases, with 17 bases between. The CDR3 runs 11 residues. CDR1 SQVTM and CDR2 ANQGSEA come from the germline V gene. The DNA for the CDR3 is TGCAGCGCCCGAAGGGAGCATGAGGCTTTCTTT. It codes for CSARREHEAFF.

The table lists this clonotype with a count of one. This may come from a read error, since a much larger clone is one base off. This chain joins TRBV29-1 and TRBJ2-7, with a weak D call TRBD1 (5 bases). The end of the DNA aligns better with TRBJ2-5, so the J call may be wrong. Looked up from germline, CDR1 is SQVTM and CDR2 is ANQGSEA. The CDR3 contains 14 residues. The chain's CDR3 is CSVAYDKGKETQYF. The CDR3 region has the DNA TGCAGCGTTGCTTACGACAAGGGGAAAGAGACCCAGTACTTC.

This clonotype was found a few times. The chain joins TRBV29-1 to TRBJ1-2; D not resolved. V dropped 6 bases and J dropped 4 bases, with 12 bases sitting between them. The CDR3 is 12 residues long. Germline V gene sequence: CDR1 SQVTM, CDR2 ANQGSEA. The CDR3 DNA sequence: TGCAGCGTCCTAATAGAGGCCTATGGCTACACCTTC. Protein product: CSVLIEAYGYTF.

This clonotype occurred a few times. The chain has TRBV28 and TRBJ2-7, with 8 nucleotides matching TRBD1. V shed 6 bases and J 0 bases; nucleotides not matched to a gene: 7. CDR1 is MDHEN, CDR2 SYDVKM, per germline. The CDR3 runs 15 residues. The CDR3 sequence is CASRITGTGSYEQYF. In nucleotides, the CDR3 is TGTGCCAGCAGAATAACCGGGACAGGCTCCTACGAGCAGTACTTC.

This clonotype has just a few counts. The rearrangement links TRBV18 to TRBJ2-1; 11 bases agree with TRBD2. The CDR3 has 16 residues. Trimming cost V 3 bases and J 7 bases; bases outside gene matches: 8. Germline CDR1 is KGHSH and CDR2 is LQKENI. The CDR3, as DNA: TGTGCCAGCTCACCCCTACTAGCGGGAGCTCGGAATGAGCAGTTCTTC. Its protein product is CASSPLLAGARNEQFF.